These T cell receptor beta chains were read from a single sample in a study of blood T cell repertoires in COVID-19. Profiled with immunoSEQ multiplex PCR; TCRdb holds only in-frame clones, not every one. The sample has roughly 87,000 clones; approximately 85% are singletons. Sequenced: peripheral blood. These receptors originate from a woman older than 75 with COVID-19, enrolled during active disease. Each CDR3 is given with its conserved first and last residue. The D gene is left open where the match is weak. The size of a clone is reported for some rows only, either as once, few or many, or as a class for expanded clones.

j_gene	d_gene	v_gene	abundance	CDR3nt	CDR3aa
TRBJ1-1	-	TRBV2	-	TGTGCCAGCGGTGTCATGAACACTGAAGCTTTCTTT	CASGVMNTEAFF
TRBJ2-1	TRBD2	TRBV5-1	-	TGCGCCAGCAGCTTGGGAGCGGGAGTCTACAATGAGCAGTTCTTC	CASSLGAGVYNEQFF
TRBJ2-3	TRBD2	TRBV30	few	TGTGCCTGGGATGGACTAGCGGGGAACACAGATACGCAGTATTTT	CAWDGLAGNTDTQYF
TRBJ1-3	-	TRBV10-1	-	TGCGCCAGCAGTGAGGGGGGGGGACGCCTTCGCTCTGGAAACACCATATATTTT	CASSEGGGRLRSGNTIYF
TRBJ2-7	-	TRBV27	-	TGTGCCAGCAGTTTAAAGTCTAACTACGAGCAGTACTTC	CASSLKSNYEQYF
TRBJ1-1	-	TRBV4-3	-	TGCGCCAGCAGCCCACAACAGGGAGTTGACACTGAAGCTTTCTTT	CASSPQQGVDTEAFF
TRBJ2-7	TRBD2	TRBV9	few	TGTGCCAGCAGCGTATATGGAGCGGGATACGAGCAGTACTTC	CASSVYGAGYEQYF
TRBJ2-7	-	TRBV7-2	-	TGTGCCAGCAGCTTAGCTATGGCCCGCGAGCAGTACTTC	CASSLAMAREQYF
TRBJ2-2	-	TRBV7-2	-	TGTGCCAGCTCCAGGGGTCGGGGCGGGGAGCTGTTTTTT	CASSRGRGGELFF
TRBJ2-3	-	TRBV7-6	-	TGTGCCAGCAGCTTTTTCCTTGCAGATACGCAGTATTTT	CASSFFLADTQYF
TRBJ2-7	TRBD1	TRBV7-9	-	TGTGCCAGCCAGAACAGGGGCCCCTACGAGCAGTACTTC	CASQNRGPYEQYF
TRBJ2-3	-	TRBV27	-	TGTGCCAGCAATAGAGGGATCACAGATACGCAGTATTTT	CASNRGITDTQYF
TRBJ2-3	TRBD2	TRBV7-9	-	TGTGCCAGCAGCTTATTGCTAGCGGGAGATGGCCCAGATACGCAGTATTTT	CASSLLLAGDGPDTQYF
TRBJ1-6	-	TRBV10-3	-	TGTGCCATCAGTGAGTTGGCGGATAATTCACCCCTCCACTTT	CAISELADNSPLHF
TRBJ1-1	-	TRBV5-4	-	TGTGCCAGCAGCTTGGTACGGGGGACTGAAGCTTTCTTT	CASSLVRGTEAFF
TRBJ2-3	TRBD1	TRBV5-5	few	TGTGCCAGCAGCTTAACAGGGGATAGCACAGATACGCAGTATTTT	CASSLTGDSTDTQYF
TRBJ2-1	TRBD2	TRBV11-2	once	TGTGCCAGCAGCCCCGAGACTAGCGAGGGGGATGAGCAGTTCTTC	CASSPETSEGDEQFF
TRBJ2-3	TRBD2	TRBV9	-	TGTGCCAGCAGCGTAGAGCTAGCGGGGGGTCGGGATACGCAGTATTTT	CASSVELAGGRDTQYF
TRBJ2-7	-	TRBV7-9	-	TGTGCCAGCAGCTCCCAGCCTAGTACCGAGCAGTACTTC	CASSSQPSTEQYF
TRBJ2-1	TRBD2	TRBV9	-	TGTGCCAGCAGCCCCGTGGCTAGCGGGTACAATGAGCAGTTCTTC	CASSPVASGYNEQFF
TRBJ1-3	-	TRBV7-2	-	TGTGCCAGCAGCTCCGGTGGTAATAGAAACACCATATATTTT	CASSSGGNRNTIYF
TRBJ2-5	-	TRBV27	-	TGTGCCAGCAGTTTTCGTCCCAGGGGAGAGACCCAGTACTTC	CASSFRPRGETQYF
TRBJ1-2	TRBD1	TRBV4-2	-	TGTGCCAGCAGCCAAGTGGGGCAGGGGGTTTATGGCTACACCTTC	CASSQVGQGVYGYTF
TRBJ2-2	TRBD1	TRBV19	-	TGTGCCAGCACTCGACAGGGGTGGTTGGACACCGGGGAGCTGTTTTTT	CASTRQGWLDTGELFF
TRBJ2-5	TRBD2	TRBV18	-	TGTGCCAGCTCAGCAGGACTAGCGGGAGGGGAAGAGACCCAGTACTTC	CASSAGLAGGEETQYF
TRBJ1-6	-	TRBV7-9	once	TGTGCCAGCAGCCCGGGAGGACGGAATAATTCACCCCTCCACTTT	CASSPGGRNNSPLHF
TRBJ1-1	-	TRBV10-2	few	TGCGCCAGCAGTGGAATGGGGGCAATGAACACTGAAGCTTTCTTT	CASSGMGAMNTEAFF
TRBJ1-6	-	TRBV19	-	TGTGCCAGTACCATAGCGGATCTCCTCCACTTT	CASTIADLLHF
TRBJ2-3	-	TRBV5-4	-	TGTGCCAGCAGCTGGTCCCCCGGGGGAGCGGTGTATTCCGATACGCAGTATTTT	CASSWSPGGAVYSDTQYF
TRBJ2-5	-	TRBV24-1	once	TGTGCCACCAGTGACTCCACCCCCGGGAGCTTAGAGACCCAGTACTTC	CATSDSTPGSLETQYF
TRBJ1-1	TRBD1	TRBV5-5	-	TGTGCCAGCAGCTTGTCAGGGGGCGGGGCTTTCTTT	CASSLSGGGAFF
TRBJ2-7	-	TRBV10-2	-	TGCGCCAGCAGTGTCACAGGAGACTCCTACGAGCAGTACTTC	CASSVTGDSYEQYF
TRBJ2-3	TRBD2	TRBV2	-	TGTGCCAGCAGCGGGACTAGGGTGTCAGATACGCAGTATTTT	CASSGTRVSDTQYF
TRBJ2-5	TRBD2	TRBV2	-	TGTGCCACCGCGGGCCTAGCGGGGGAGACCCAGTACTTC	CATAGLAGETQYF
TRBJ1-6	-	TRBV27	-	TGTGCCAGCACCCCAGGCAGGGTATATAATTCACCCCTCCACTTT	CASTPGRVYNSPLHF
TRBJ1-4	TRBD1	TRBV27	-	TGTGCCAGCAGTCCCCGGGGGACAGGGAGAACTAATGAAAAACTGTTTTTT	CASSPRGTGRTNEKLFF
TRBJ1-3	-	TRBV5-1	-	TGCGCCAGCAGCCCCAACTCGGGGTCGGGAAACACCATATATTTT	CASSPNSGSGNTIYF
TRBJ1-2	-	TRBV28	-	TGTGCCAGCAGCCTTGGACAGGGCTACACCTTC	CASSLGQGYTF
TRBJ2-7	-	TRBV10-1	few	TGCGCCAGCAGACCGGTCCCCTACGAGCAGTACTTC	CASRPVPYEQYF
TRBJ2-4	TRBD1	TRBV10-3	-	TGTGCCATCAGTGAGTCCGCTGGACAGGGGGCCATTCAGTACTTC	CAISESAGQGAIQYF
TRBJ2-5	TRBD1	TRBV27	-	TGTGCCAGCAGGGACAGGGACCAAGAGACCCAGTACTTC	CASRDRDQETQYF
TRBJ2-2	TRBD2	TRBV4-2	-	TGTGCCAGCAGCAAAGAGAAGGGGACTAGCGGGGCCACCGGGGAGCTGTTTTTT	CASSKEKGTSGATGELFF
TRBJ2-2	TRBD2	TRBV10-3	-	TGTGCCGCCGGGGGGGCGGTGGCCGGGGAGCTGTTTTTT	CAAGGAVAGELFF
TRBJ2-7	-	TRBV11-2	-	TGTGCCAGCAGCCCAACGTACATGTACGAGCAGTACTTC	CASSPTYMYEQYF
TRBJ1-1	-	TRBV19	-	TGTGCCAGTAGTAATGGAGCCTTCACCTCCGGAGCTTTCTTT	CASSNGAFTSGAFF
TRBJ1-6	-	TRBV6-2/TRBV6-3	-	TGTGCCAGCAGTTACGTCGGGGAACGGGCACCCCTCCACTTT	CASSYVGERAPLHF
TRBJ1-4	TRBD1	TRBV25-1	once	TGTGCCAGCAGCGCGACAGGGGCTAATGAAAAACTGTTTTTT	CASSATGANEKLFF